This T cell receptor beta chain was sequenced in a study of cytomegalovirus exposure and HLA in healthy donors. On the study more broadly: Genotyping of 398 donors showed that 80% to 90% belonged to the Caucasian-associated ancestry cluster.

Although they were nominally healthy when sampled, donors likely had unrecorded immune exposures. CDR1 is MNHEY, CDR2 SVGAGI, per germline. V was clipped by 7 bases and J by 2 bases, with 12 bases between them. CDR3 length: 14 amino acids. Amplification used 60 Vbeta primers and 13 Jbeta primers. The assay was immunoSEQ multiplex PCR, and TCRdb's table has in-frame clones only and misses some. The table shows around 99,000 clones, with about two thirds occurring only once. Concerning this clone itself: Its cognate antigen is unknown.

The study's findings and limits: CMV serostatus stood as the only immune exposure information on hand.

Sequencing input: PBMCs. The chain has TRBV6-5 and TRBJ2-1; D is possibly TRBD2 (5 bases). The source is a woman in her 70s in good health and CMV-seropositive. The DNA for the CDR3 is TGTGCCAGCACAAGCGGCCCCCCCTACAATGAGCAGTTCTTC. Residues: CASTSGPPYNEQFF.